Each of the 8 T cell receptor beta chains below was sequenced from the same sample in a study of T-cell memory formation after mild COVID-19. Using its own MiXCR run on the 5' RACE reads, TCRdb lists one record per CDR3 protein. Of about 300,000 distinct CDR3 sequences listed, approximately 19% are singletons. The sequencing sample was made of PBMCs or a T cell subset sorted from them (not recorded which). These receptors were obtained from a man aged 18 to 30 who had mild COVID-19 (a few samples of this study predate the infection). Cell type and time point are not known.

CDR3 in amino acids: CASSLTWADTQYF. The CDR3 DNA follows: TGTGCCAGCAGCCTTACTTGGGCAGATACGCAGTATTTT. This chain connects TRBV5-5 to TRBJ2-3; no firm D call. The CDR3 spans 13 residues. CDR1 and CDR2 from the germline V gene are SGHKS and YYEKEE (reference sequence). V gave up 4 bases and J gave up 4 bases, with 10 bases separating them.

The chain couples TRBV19 to TRBJ2-2; D perhaps matches TRBD1 (5 bases). The V and J ends lost 7 bases and 1 base respectively, with 10 bases between them. Per the germline V gene, CDR1 is LNHDA and CDR2 is SQIVND (reference sequence). This CDR3 has 14 residues. CDR3 sequence reads: CASMSRENTGELFF. CDR3 in DNA: TGTGCCAGTATGAGCAGGGAGAACACCGGGGAGCTGTTTTTT.

The chain carries TRBV9 and TRBJ2-2; D is perhaps TRBD2 (5 bases). There are 15 residues in the CDR3. The V and J ends lost 1 base and 7 bases respectively, with 14 bases between them. Germline CDR1 reads SGDLS; CDR2 reads YYNGEE. The CDR3 DNA reads as TGTGCCAGCAGCGTATTCGGGGTGATCGGCGGGGAGCTGTTTTTT. This encodes CASSVFGVIGGELFF.

This clonotype appeared a few times. The V gene is TRBV11-2, the J gene TRBJ2-7; 9 bases align to TRBD1. This CDR3 spans 16 amino acids. The V and J ends lost 5 bases and 4 bases, in that order; junction bases with no gene match: 12. Germline V gene data show CDR1 as SGHAT and CDR2 as FQNNGV. CDR3 protein: CASSRGMGQGTYEQYF. DNA of the CDR3: TGTGCCAGCAGCCGAGGAATGGGACAGGGAACTTACGAGCAGTACTTC.

The chain employs TRBV29-1 and TRBJ2-7; D uncertain. The ends were cut back, 8 bases at V and 0 bases at J, with 11 bases in the middle. Germline CDR1 SQVTM, CDR2 ANQGSEA. The CDR3 consists of 12 residues. The CDR3 region is CSFGPSSYEQYF. The DNA of the CDR3 is TGCAGCTTTGGCCCGAGCTCCTACGAGCAGTACTTC.

The chain has TRBV6-2 or TRBV6-3 and TRBJ2-7; TRBD1 matches 9 bases. The CDR3 is made up of 14 amino acids. From germline, CDR1 is MNHEY and CDR2 SVGEGT. The V segment lost 5 bases and the J segment 3 bases; nucleotides outside the gene matches: 5. This chain's CDR3 is CASSPGQGHYEQYF. The CDR3 bases are TGTGCCAGCAGTCCGGGACAGGGCCACTACGAGCAGTACTTC.

This chain uses TRBV12-3 or TRBV12-4 with TRBJ2-7, with D perhaps TRBD1 (6 bases). The CDR3 totals 14 residues. V lost 7 bases and J 2 bases, leaving 15 bases between the germline ends. CDR3 nucleotide sequence: TGTGCCAGCAATCCTACAGGGATCACCTACGAGCAGTACTTC. It translates to CASNPTGITYEQYF.

V and J are TRBV20-1 and TRBJ2-1; tentative D call: TRBD2 (5 bases). Trimming removed 6 bases at V and 0 bases at J, with 12 bases between. The germline CDR1 and CDR2 sequences are DFQATT and SNEGSKA (reference sequence). This CDR3 spans 14 amino acids. CDR3 sequence reads: CSAPLGPSYNEQFF. Written as DNA, the CDR3 is TGCAGTGCACCACTAGGACCCTCCTACAATGAGCAGTTCTTC.